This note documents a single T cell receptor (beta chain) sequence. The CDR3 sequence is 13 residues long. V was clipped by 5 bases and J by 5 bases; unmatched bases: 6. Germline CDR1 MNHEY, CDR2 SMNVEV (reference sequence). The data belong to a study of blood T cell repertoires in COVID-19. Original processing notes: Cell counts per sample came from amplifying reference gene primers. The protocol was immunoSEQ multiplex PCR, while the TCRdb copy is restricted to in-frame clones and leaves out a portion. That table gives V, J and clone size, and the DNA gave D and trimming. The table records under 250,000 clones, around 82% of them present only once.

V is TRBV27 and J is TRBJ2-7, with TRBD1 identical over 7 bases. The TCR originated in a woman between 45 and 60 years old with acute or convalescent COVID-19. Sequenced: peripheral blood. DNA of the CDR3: TGTGCCAGCAGTCGCGCCCAGGGGGACGAGCAGTACTTC. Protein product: CASSRAQGDEQYF.